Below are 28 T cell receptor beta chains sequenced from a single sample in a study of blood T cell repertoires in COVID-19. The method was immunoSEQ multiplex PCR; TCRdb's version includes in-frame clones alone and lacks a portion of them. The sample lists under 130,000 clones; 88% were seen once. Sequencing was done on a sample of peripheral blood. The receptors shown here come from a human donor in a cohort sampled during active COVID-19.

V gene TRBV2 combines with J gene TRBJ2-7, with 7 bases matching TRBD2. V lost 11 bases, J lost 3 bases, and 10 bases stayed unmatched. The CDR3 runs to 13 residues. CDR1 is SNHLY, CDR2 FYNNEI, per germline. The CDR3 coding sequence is TGTGCCGGAGGGAGGGACTCCGTCTACGAGCAGTACTTC. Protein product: CAGGRDSVYEQYF.

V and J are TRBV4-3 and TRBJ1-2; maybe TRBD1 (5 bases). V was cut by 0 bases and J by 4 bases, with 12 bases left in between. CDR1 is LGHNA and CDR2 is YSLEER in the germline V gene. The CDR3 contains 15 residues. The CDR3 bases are TGCGCCAGCAGCCAAGATAGCCGCGGGGCCTATGGCTACACCTTC. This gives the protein CASSQDSRGAYGYTF.

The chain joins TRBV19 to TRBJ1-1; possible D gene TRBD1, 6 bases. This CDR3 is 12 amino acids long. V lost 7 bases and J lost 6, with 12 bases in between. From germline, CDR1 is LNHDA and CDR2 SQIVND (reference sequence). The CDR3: CASITGRAEAFF. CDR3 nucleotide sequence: TGTGCCAGTATTACAGGGAGAGCTGAAGCTTTCTTT. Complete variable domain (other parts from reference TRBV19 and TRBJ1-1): DGGITQSPKYLFRKEGQNVTLSCEQNLNHDAMYWYRQDPGQGLRLIYYSQIVNDFQKGDIAEGYSVSREKKESFPLTVTSAQKNPTAFYLCASITGRAEAFFGQGTRLTVV.

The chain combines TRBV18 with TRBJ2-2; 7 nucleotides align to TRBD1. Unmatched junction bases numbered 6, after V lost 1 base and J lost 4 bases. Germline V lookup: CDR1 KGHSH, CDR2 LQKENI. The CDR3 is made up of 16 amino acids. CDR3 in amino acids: CASSPLDRVITGELFF. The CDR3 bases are TGTGCCAGCTCACCACTTGACAGGGTTATCACCGGGGAGCTGTTTTTT. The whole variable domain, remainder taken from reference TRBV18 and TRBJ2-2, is NAGVMQNPRHLVRRRGQEARLRCSPMKGHSHVYWYRQLPEEGLKFMVYLQKENIIDESGMPKERFSAEFPKEGPSILRIQQVVRGDSAAYFCASSPLDRVITGELFFGEGSRLTVL.

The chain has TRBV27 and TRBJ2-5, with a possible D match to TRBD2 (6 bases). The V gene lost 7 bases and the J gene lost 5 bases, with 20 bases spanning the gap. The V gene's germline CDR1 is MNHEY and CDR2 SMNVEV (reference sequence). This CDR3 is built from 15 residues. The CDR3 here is CASTPRGGNWETQYF. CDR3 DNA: TGTGCCAGCACCCCTCGGGGCGGGAATTGGGAGACCCAGTACTTC.

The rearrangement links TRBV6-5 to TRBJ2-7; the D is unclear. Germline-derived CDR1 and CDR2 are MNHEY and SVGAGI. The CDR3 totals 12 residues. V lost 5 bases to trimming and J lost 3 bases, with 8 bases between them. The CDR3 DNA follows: TGTGCCAGCAGTCCCTTATACTACGAGCAGTACTTC. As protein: CASSPLYYEQYF.

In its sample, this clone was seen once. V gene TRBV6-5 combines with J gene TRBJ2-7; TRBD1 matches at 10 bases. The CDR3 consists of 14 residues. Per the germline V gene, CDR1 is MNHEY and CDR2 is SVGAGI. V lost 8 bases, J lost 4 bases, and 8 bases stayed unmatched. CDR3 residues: CASSRGTGEYEQYF. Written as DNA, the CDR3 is TGTGCCAGCTCGCGGGGGACAGGGGAGTACGAGCAGTACTTC.

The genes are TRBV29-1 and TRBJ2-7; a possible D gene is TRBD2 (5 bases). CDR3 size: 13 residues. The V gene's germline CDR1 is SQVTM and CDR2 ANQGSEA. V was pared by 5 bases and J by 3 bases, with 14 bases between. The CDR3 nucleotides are TGCAGCGTTACCTTGGCGGGTAGCTACGAGCAGTACTTC. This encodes CSVTLAGSYEQYF.

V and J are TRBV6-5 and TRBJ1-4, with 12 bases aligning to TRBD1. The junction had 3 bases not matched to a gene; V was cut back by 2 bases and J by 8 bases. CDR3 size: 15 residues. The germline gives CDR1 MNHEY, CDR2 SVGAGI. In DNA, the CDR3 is TGTGCCAGCAGTTACGGGACAGGGGGCTTCGAAAAACTGTTTTTT. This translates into CASSYGTGGFEKLFF.

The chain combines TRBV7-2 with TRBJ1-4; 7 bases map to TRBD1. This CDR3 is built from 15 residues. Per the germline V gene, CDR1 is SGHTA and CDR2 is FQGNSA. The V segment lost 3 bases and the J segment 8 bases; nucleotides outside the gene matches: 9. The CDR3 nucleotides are TGTGCCAGCAGCTTTCTAGGGGGCGCGGGGGAAAAACTGTTTTTT. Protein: CASSFLGGAGEKLFF.

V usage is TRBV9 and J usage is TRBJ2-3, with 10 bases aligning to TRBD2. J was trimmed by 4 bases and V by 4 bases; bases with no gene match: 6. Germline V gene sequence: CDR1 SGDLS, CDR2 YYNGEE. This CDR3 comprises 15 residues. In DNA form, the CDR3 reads TGTGCCAGCAGCTTCGGAGCGGGAGGGCCAGATACGCAGTATTTT. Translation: CASSFGAGGPDTQYF.

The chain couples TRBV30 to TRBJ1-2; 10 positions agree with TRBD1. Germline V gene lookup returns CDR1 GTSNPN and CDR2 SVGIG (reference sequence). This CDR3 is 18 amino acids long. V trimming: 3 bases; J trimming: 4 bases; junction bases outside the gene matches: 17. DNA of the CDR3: TGTGCCTGGAGCGACACCATCCATGACAGGGGGCCAATCTATGGCTACACCTTC. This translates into CAWSDTIHDRGPIYGYTF.

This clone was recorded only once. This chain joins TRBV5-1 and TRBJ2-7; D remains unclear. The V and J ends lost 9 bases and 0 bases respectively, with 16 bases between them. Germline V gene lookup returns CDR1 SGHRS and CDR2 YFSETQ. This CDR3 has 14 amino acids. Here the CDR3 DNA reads TGCGCCACCTCCATAGGAGCAGCCTCCTACGAGCAGTACTTC. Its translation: CATSIGAASYEQYF.

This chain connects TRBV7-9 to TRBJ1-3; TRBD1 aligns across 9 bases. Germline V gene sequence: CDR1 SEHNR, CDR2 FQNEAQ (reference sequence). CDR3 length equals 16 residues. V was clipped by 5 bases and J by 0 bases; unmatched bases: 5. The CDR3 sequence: CASSPGTGTSGNTIYF. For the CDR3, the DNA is TGTGCCAGCAGCCCCGGGACAGGGACCTCTGGAAACACCATATATTTT. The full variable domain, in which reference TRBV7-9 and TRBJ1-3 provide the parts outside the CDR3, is DTGVSQNPRHKITKRGQNVTFRCDPISEHNRLYWYRQTLGQGPEFLTYFQNEAQLEKSRLLSDRFSAERPKGSFSTLEIQRTEQGDSAMYLCASSPGTGTSGNTIYFGEGSWLTVV.

As DNA, the CDR3 is TGTGCCAGCAGCTCAACAGGGGCCCAAGAGACCCAGTACTTC. This translates into CASSSTGAQETQYF. The V call is TRBV5-6, the J call TRBJ2-5, with 7 bases matching TRBD1. Germline assignment: CDR1 SGHDT and CDR2 YYEEEE. V dropped 3 bases and J dropped 1; count of bases not matched to a gene: 3. This CDR3 contains 14 residues.

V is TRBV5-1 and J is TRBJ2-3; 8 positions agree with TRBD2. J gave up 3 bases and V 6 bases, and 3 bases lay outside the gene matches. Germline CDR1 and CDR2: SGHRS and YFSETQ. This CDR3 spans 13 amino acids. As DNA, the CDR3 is TGCGCCAGCAAGCGGGAGAGGACAGATACGCAGTATTTT. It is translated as CASKRERTDTQYF.

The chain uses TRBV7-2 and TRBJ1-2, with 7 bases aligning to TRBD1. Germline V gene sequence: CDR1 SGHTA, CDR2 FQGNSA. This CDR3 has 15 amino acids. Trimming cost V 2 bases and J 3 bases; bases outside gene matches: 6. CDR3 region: CASSLKRGRDYGYTF. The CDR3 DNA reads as TGTGCCAGCAGCTTAAAGAGGGGGCGAGACTATGGCTACACCTTC.

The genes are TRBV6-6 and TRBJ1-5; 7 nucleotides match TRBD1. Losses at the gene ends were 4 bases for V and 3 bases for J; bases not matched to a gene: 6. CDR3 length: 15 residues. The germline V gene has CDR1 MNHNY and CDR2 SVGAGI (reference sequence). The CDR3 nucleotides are TGTGCCAGCAGTTCAACAGGGGAACCCAATCAGCCCCAGCATTTT. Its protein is CASSSTGEPNQPQHF.

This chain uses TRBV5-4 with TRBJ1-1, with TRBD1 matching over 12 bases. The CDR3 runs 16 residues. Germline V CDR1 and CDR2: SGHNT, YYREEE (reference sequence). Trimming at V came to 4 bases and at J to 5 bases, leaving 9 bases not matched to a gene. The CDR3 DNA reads TGTGCCAGCAGCCGGGGACAGGGGGCGCGGGGAACTGAAGCTTTCTTT. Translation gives CASSRGQGARGTEAFF.

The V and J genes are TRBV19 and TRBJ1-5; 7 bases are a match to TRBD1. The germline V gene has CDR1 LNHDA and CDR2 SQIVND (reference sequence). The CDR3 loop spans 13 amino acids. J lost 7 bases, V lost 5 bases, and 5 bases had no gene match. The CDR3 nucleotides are TGTGCCAGTAGTCAGGGGGTCGGGCAGCCCCAGCATTTT. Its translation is CASSQGVGQPQHF.

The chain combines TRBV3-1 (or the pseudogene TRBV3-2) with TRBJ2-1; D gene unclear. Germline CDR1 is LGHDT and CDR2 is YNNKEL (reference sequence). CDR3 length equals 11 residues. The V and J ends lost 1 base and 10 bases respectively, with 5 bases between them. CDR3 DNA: TGTGCCAGCAGCCAAGCAGGAGAGCAGTTCTTC. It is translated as CASSQAGEQFF.

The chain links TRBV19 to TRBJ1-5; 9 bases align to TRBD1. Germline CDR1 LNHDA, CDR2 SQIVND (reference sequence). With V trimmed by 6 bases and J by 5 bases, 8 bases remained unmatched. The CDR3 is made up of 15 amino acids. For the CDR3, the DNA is TGTGCCAGTAGGGGCGGGACAGGGTGGTATCAGCCCCAGCATTTT. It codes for CASRGGTGWYQPQHF.

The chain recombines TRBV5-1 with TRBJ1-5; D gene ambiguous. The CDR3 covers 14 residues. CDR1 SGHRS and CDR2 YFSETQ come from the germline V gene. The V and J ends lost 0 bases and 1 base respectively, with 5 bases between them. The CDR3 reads CASSLDSSNQPQHF. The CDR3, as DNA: TGCGCCAGCAGCTTGGACAGCAGCAATCAGCCCCAGCATTTT.

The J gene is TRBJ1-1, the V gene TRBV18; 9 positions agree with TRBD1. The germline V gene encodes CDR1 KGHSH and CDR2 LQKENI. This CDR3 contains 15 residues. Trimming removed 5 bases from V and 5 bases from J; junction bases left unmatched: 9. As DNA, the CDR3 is TGTGCCAGCTCAATCGGGACAGGGAGAGGGACTGAAGCTTTCTTT. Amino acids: CASSIGTGRGTEAFF.

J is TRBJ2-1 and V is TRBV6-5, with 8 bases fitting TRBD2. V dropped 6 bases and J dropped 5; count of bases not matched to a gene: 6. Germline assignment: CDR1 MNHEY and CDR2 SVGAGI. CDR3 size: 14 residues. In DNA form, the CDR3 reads TGTGCCAGCAGGGTCAGCGGGGGTCACAATGAGCAGTTCTTC. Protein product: CASRVSGGHNEQFF.

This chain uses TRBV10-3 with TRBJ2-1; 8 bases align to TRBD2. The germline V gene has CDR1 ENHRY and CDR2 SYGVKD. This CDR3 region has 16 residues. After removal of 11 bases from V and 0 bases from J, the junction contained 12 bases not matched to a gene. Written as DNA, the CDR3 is TGTGCCGCGAGTAGCGGGACCGGGAGCTCCTACAATGAGCAGTTCTTC. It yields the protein CAASSGTGSSYNEQFF.

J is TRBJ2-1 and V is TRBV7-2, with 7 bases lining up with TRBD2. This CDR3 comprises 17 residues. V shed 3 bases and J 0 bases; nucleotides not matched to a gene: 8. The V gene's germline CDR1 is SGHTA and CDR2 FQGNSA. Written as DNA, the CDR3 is TGTGCCAGCAGCTTTAGGCAGCGGGGAAGCTCCTACAATGAGCAGTTCTTC. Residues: CASSFRQRGSSYNEQFF.

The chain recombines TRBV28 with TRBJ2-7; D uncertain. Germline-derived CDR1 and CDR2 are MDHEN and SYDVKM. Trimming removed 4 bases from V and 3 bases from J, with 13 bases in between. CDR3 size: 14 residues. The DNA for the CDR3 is TGTGCCAGCAGTTCGCGCCACCTCCTCTACGAGCAGTACTTC. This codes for CASSSRHLLYEQYF.